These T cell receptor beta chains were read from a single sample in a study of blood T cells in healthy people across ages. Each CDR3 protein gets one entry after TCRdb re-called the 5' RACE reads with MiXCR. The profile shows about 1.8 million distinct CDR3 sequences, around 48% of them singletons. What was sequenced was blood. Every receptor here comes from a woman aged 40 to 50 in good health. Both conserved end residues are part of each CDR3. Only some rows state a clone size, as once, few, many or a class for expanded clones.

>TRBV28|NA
CASNRGVPNEKLFF
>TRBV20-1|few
CSAAPGLAGLHSTDTQYF
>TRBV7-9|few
CASTETGTNYGYTF
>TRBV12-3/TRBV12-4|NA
CASTRLGTSTDTQYF
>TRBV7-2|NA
CASSLTSGSPQFF
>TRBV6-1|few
CASSGSSSGNYGYTF
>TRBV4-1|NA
CASSQEVNRGLYGYTF
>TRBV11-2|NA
CASSLARGQNIQYF
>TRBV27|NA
CASSLGVQGGGYTF
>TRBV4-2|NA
CASSQGVSSRMETQYF
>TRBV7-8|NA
CASSPTVPDRGRWVNEQYF